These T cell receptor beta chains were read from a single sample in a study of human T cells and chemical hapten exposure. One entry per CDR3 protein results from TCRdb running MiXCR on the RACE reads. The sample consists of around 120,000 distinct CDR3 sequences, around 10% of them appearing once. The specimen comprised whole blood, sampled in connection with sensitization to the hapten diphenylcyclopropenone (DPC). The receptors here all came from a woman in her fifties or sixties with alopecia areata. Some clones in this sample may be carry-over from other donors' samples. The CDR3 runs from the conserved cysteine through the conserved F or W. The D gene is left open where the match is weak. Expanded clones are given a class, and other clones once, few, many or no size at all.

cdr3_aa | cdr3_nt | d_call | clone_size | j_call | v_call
CADSGEVGELFF | TGTGCCGACTCCGGAGAGGTCGGGGAGCTGTTTTTT | NA | many | TRBJ2-2 | TRBV12-3/TRBV12-4
CASSPYDRDRKRNEQFF | TGTGCCAGCTCACCCTACGACCGGGACAGAAAGAGAAATGAGCAGTTCTTC | TRBD1 | once | TRBJ2-1 | TRBV18
CASSGDRNSYEQYF | TGTGCCAGCAGTGGAGACAGGAACTCCTACGAGCAGTACTTC | NA | NA | TRBJ2-7 | TRBV27
CSASFGSNEQYF | TGCAGTGCTAGTTTCGGGAGTAACGAGCAGTACTTC | NA | many | TRBJ2-7 | TRBV20-1
CASSQEKGGGRSSTDTQYF | TGCGCCAGCAGCCAAGAAAAAGGCGGGGGCCGTTCTAGCACAGATACGCAGTATTTT | NA | NA | TRBJ2-3 | TRBV4-3
CASSLAHRGYDEQYF | TGTGCCAGCAGCTTAGCTCACAGGGGCTATGACGAGCAGTACTTC | TRBD1 | few | TRBJ2-7 | TRBV11-2
CSARAPSVSSYEQYF | TGCAGTGCTAGAGCGCCTAGCGTAAGCTCCTACGAGCAGTACTTC | NA | few | TRBJ2-7 | TRBV20-1
CASSSILRQPDNYGYTF | TGTGCCAGCAGCTCGATACTCCGACAGCCCGATAACTATGGCTACACCTTC | NA | many | TRBJ1-2 | TRBV11-2
CASRVRFLLAGHQETQYF | TGTGCCAGCAGGGTGCGGTTTTTACTAGCGGGACACCAAGAGACCCAGTACTTC | TRBD2 | many | TRBJ2-5 | TRBV2
CASSSGQGSSQPQHF | TGCGCCAGCAGCTCTGGACAGGGGAGTAGTCAGCCCCAGCATTTT | TRBD1 | many | TRBJ1-5 | TRBV5-1
CATRLRGNTEAFF | TGCGCCACCAGGCTTAGGGGGAACACTGAAGCTTTCTTT | NA | NA | TRBJ1-1 | TRBV10-1
CASSLTGWGGQETQYF | TGCGCCAGCAGCCTTACCGGATGGGGAGGACAAGAGACCCAGTACTTC | NA | many | TRBJ2-5 | TRBV5-1
CASTTTGILFSPLHF | TGTGCCAGCACCACGACAGGGATTTTGTTTTCACCCCTCCACTTT | TRBD1 | many | TRBJ1-6 | TRBV28
CASSQDQRAERDQYF | TGCGCCAGCAGCCAAGATCAAAGGGCAGAACGGGACCAGTATTTT | NA | few | TRBJ2-3 | TRBV4-1
CSASPPGLAKETQYF | TGCAGTGCTAGCCCCCCGGGACTAGCGAAAGAGACCCAGTACTTC | TRBD2 | NA | TRBJ2-5 | TRBV20-1
CASSPGGGTYEQYF | TGTGCCAGCAGCCCAGGGGGGGGAACCTACGAGCAGTACTTC | NA | many | TRBJ2-7 | TRBV7-9
CASRPPRQSYIQYF | TGTGCCAGCAGACCTCCGCGACAGAGTTACATTCAGTACTTC | NA | many | TRBJ2-4 | TRBV6-5
CASSPYWTSGEQFF | TGTGCCAGCAGCCCCTATTGGACTAGCGGTGAGCAGTTCTTC | TRBD2 | few | TRBJ2-1 | TRBV12-3/TRBV12-4
CASSSRHEQYF | TGTGCCAGCAGCTCCCGCCACGAGCAGTACTTC | NA | NA | TRBJ2-7 | TRBV4-2
CSANVDRVPHEQYF | TGCAGTGCTAACGTGGACAGGGTTCCCCACGAGCAGTACTTC | TRBD1 | few | TRBJ2-7 | TRBV20-1
CAISSTRNTEAFF | TGTGCCATCAGCTCCACCAGGAACACTGAAGCTTTCTTT | NA | NA | TRBJ1-1 | TRBV5-4
CASRRGQAQETQYF | TGCGCCAGCCGCCGAGGACAGGCTCAAGAGACCCAGTACTTC | TRBD1 | NA | TRBJ2-5 | TRBV10-2
CASSQTESYEQYF | TGCGCCAGCAGCCAAACTGAGTCCTACGAGCAGTACTTC | NA | NA | TRBJ2-7 | TRBV5-1
CASSYPTSFIRETQYF | TGTGCCAGCAGTTATCCGACTAGCTTTATTAGAGAGACCCAGTACTTC | TRBD2 | NA | TRBJ2-5 | TRBV6-2/TRBV6-3
CASREAGIYNEQFF | TGTGCCAGCAGGGAAGCGGGAATCTACAATGAGCAGTTCTTC | TRBD2 | NA | TRBJ2-1 | TRBV12-3/TRBV12-4
CASSATGSSTDTQYF | TGTGCCAGCAGCGCAACAGGGTCTAGCACAGATACGCAGTATTTT | NA | many | TRBJ2-3 | TRBV28
CASIGEQSSGANVLTF | TGTGCCAGCATAGGGGAACAGAGCTCTGGGGCCAACGTCCTGACTTTC | NA | many | TRBJ2-6 | TRBV2
CASSLSTGLAGGPDNFYEQYF | TGTGCCAGCAGCCTATCCACCGGACTAGCGGGAGGCCCAGATAACTTCTACGAGCAGTACTTC | TRBD2 | NA | TRBJ2-7 | TRBV6-5
CASTLSMGVDGVLRNQPQHF | TGTGCCAGCACTCTTAGTATGGGGGTTGATGGGGTACTACGCAATCAGCCCCAGCATTTT | NA | NA | TRBJ1-5 | TRBV12-3/TRBV12-4
CASSPGTDIYEQYF | TGTGCCAGCAGCCCCGGGACAGACATCTACGAGCAGTACTTC | TRBD1 | many | TRBJ2-7 | TRBV28
CASSLGRYPSYEQYF | TGTGCCAGCAGTTTGGGCAGGTACCCCTCCTACGAGCAGTACTTC | NA | NA | TRBJ2-7 | TRBV28
CATSVQTYYNEQFF | TGTGCCACCAGTGTGCAGACCTACTACAATGAGCAGTTCTTC | NA | many | TRBJ2-1 | TRBV24-1
CASSLLGGENEQFF | TGTGCCAGCAGCCTATTAGGTGGAGAGAATGAGCAGTTCTTC | NA | few | TRBJ2-1 | TRBV11-3
CASSSTGDSPLHF | TGTGCCAGCAGCAGCACAGGGGATTCACCCCTCCACTTT | TRBD1 | many | TRBJ1-6 | TRBV3-1
CASTNGETQYF | TGTGCCAGCACCAACGGGGAGACCCAGTACTTC | NA | NA | TRBJ2-5 | TRBV6-5
CASSAPPGGNQPQHF | TGTGCCAGCAGTGCTCCACCCGGAGGCAATCAGCCCCAGCATTTT | NA | few | TRBJ1-5 | TRBV2
CASSKGQPTREQYF | TGTGCCAGCAGTAAGGGACAGCCTACCCGCGAGCAGTACTTC | TRBD1 | once | TRBJ2-7 | TRBV27
CASSQERTRATDTQYF | TGCGCCAGCAGCCAAGAGCGGACACGGGCCACAGATACGCAGTATTTT | NA | many | TRBJ2-3 | TRBV4-1
CSVGGYQETQYF | TGCAGCGTTGGAGGGTACCAAGAGACCCAGTACTTC | NA | few | TRBJ2-5 | TRBV29-1
CASSSQGEGNQPQHF | TGTGCCAGCAGTTCCCAGGGTGAGGGCAATCAGCCCCAGCATTTT | NA | few | TRBJ1-5 | TRBV27